The T cell receptor (beta chain) under discussion was sequenced for a study of shared clonotypes between healthy human individuals. CD4+ cells yielded CD45RA+ naive and CD45RA-negative memory subsets. In the sorted-subset replicate PCRs, 200 ng DNA, 29,000 or so T cell genomes, was used. Libraries were prepared by immunoSEQ multiplex PCR; TCRdb keeps only in-frame clonotypes and omits some of them. The sample yields roughly 1.5 million clones, about 98% seen once. This TCR was recovered from a young man in good health. Source material: naive CD4+ T cells sorted from blood. Described subset: CD45RA+ positively selected.

As DNA, the CDR3 is TGTGCCAGCAGCTTAACGCCGGGACCTTCAACCTCCGAGCAGTACTTC. Its translation is CASSLTPGPSTSEQYF. This chain connects TRBV7-3 to TRBJ2-7; D possibly uses TRBD1 or TRBD2 (5 bases each). This CDR3 is built from 16 residues. Between the trimmed V and J ends, which lost 0 bases and 6 bases, there was a span of 18 bases. Germline assignment: CDR1 SGHTA and CDR2 FQGTGA. Together with reference TRBV7-3 and TRBJ2-7, the CDR3 gives the full variable domain: GAGVSQTPSNKVTEKGKYVELRCDPISGHTALYWYRQSLGQGPEFLIYFQGTGAADDSGLPNDRFFAVRPEGSVSTLKIQRTERGDSAVYLCASSLTPGPSTSEQYFGPGTRLTVT.